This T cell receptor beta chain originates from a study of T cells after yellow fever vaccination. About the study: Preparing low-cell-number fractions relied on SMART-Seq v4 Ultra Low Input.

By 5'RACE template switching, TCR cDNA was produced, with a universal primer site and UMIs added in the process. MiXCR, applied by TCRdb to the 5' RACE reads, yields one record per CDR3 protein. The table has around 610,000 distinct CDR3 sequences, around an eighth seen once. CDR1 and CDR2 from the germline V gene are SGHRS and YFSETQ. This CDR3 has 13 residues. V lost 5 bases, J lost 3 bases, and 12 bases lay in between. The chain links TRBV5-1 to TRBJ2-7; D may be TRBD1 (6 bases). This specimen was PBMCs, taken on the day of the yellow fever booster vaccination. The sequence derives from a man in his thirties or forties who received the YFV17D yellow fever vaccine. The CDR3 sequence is CASSSGTHYEQYF. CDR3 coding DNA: TGCGCCAGCAGTTCAGGGACACACTACGAGCAGTACTTC. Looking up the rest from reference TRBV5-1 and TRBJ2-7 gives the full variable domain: KAGVTQTPRYLIKTRGQQVTLSCSPISGHRSVSWYQQTPGQGLQFLFEYFSETQRNKGNFPGRFSGRQFSNSRSEMNVSTLELGDSALYLCASSSGTHYEQYFGPGTRLTVT.